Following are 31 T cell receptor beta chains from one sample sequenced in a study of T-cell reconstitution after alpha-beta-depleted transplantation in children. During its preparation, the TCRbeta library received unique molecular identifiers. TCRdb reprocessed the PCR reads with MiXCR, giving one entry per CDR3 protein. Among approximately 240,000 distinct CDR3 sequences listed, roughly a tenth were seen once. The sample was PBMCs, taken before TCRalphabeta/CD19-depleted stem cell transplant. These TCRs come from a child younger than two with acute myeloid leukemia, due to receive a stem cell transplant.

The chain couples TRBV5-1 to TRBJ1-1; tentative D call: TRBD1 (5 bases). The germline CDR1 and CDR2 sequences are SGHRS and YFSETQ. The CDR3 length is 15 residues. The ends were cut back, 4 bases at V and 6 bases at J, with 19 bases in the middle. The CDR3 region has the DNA TGCGCCAGCAGCCAAATGCAGGGACTTCGGTCTGAAGCTTTCTTT. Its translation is CASSQMQGLRSEAFF.

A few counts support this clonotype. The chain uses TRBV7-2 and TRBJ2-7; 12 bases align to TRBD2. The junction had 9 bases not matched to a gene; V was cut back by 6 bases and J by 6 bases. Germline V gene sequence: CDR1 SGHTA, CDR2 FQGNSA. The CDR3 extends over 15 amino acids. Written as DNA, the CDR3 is TGTGCCAGCAGACGTAGACTAGCGGGAGTGGGCGAGCAGTACTTC. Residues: CASRRRLAGVGEQYF.

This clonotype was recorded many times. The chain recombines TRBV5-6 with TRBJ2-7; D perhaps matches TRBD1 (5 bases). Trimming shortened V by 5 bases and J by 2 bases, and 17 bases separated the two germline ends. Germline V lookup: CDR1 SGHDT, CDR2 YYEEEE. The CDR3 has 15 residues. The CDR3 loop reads CASRYLRAPAYEQYF. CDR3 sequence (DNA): TGTGCCAGCAGATATCTCAGGGCCCCAGCCTACGAGCAGTACTTC.

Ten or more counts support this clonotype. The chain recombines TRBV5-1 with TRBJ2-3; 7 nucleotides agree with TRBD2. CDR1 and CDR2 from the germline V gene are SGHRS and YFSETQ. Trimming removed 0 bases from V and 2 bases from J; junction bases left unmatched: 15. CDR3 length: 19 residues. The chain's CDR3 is CASSLAGGPTIPNTDTQYF. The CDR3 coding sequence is TGCGCCAGCAGCTTGGCGGGGGGACCGACGATTCCCAACACAGATACGCAGTATTTT.

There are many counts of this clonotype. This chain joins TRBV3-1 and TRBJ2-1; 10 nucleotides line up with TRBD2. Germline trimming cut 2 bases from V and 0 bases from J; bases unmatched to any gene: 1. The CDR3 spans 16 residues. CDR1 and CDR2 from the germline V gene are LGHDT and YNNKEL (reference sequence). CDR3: CASSQTSGTSYNEQFF. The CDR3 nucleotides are TGTGCCAGCAGCCAAACTAGCGGGACCTCCTACAATGAGCAGTTCTTC.

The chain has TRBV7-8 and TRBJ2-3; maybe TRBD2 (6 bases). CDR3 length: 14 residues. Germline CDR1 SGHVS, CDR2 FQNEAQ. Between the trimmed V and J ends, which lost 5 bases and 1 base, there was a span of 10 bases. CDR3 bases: TGTGCCAGCAGCCAGAAGCGGGGCACAGATACGCAGTATTTT. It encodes CASSQKRGTDTQYF. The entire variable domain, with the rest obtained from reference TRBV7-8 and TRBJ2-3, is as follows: GAGVSQSPRYKVAKRGQDVALRCDPISGHVSLFWYQQALGQGPEFLTYFQNEAQLDKSGLPSDRFFAERPEGSVSTLKIQRTQQEDSAVYLCASSQKRGTDTQYFGPGTRLTVL.

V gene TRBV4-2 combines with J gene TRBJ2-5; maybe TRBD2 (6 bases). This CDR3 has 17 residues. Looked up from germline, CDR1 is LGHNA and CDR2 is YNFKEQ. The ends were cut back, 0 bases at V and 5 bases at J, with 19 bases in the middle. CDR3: CASSQDVASGGRETQYF. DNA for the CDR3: TGTGCCAGCAGCCAAGATGTAGCTAGTGGGGGGAGGGAGACCCAGTACTTC.

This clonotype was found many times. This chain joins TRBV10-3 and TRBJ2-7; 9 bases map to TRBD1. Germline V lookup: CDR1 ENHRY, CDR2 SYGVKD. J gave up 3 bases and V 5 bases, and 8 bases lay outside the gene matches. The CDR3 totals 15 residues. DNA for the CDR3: TGTGCCATCAGTCCCCTTCGGACAGGGGACTACGAGCAGTACTTC. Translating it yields CAISPLRTGDYEQYF.

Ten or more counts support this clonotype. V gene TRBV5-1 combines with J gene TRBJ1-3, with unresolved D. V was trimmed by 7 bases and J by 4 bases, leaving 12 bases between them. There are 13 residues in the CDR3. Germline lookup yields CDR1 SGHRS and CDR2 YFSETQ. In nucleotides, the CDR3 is TGCGCCAGCGCTTCCGTGTCAGGAAACACCATATATTTT. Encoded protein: CASASVSGNTIYF.

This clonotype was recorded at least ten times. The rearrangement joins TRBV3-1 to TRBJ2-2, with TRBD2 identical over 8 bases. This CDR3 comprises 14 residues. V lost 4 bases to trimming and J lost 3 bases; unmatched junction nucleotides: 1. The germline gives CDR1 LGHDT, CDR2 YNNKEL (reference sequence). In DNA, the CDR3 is TGTGCCAGCAGCCTTAGCGGGGACACCGGGGAGCTGTTTTTT. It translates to CASSLSGDTGELFF.

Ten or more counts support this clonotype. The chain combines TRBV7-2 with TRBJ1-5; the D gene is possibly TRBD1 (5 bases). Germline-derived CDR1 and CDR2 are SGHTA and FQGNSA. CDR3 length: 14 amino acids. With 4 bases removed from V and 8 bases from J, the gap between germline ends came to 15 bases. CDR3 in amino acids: CASSSDTGSKPQHF. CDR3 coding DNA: TGTGCCAGCAGCTCCGATACAGGTTCGAAGCCCCAGCATTTT.

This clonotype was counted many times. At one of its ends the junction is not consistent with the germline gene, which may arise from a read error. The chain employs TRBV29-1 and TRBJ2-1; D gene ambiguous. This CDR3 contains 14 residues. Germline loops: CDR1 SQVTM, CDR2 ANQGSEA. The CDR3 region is CSVRVFLTYSEQFF. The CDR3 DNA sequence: TGCAGCGTCCGGGTCTTTTTGACCTACAGTGAGCAGTTCTTC.

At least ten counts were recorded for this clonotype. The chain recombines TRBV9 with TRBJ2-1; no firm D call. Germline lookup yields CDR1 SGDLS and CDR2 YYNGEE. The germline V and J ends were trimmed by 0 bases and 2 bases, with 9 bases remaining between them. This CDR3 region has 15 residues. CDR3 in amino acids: CASSVERWAYNEQFF. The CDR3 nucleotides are TGTGCCAGCAGCGTAGAGAGATGGGCCTACAATGAGCAGTTCTTC. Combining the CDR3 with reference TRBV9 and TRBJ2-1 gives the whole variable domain DSGVTQTPKHLITATGQRVTLRCSPRSGDLSVYWYQQSLDQGLQFLIQYYNGEERAKGNILERFSAQQFPDLHSELNLSSLELGDSALYFCASSVERWAYNEQFFGPGTRLTVL.

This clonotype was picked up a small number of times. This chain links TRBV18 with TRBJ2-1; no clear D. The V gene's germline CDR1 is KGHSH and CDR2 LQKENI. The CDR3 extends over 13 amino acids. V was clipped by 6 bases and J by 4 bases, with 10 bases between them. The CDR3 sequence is CASSYGEYNEQFF. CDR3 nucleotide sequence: TGTGCCAGCTCCTACGGTGAATACAATGAGCAGTTCTTC.

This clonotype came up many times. The CDR3 DNA follows: TGTGCCAGCAGCCAAGAGGGGTCGCCCGGGCAGTTCTTC. Its protein product is CASSQEGSPGQFF. The rearrangement links TRBV3-1 to TRBJ2-1; no firm D call. The CDR3 runs 13 residues. Germline V gene data show CDR1 as LGHDT and CDR2 as YNNKEL (reference sequence). The V end was cut by 0 bases, the J end by 12 bases, with 12 bases between.

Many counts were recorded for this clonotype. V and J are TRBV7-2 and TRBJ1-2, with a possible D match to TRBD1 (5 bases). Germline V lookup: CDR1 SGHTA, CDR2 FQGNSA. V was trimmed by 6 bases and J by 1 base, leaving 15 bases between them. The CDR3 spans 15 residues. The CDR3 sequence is CASSPNDRFNYGYTF. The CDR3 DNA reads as TGTGCCAGCAGTCCCAACGACAGATTTAACTATGGCTACACCTTC.

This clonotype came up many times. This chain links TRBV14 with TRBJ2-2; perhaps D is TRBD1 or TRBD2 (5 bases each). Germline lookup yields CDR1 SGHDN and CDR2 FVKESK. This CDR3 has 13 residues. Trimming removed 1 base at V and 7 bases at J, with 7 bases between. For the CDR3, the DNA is TGTGCCAGCAGCCAAGTTGGGGGCGGGGAGCTGTTTTTT. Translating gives CASSQVGGGELFF.

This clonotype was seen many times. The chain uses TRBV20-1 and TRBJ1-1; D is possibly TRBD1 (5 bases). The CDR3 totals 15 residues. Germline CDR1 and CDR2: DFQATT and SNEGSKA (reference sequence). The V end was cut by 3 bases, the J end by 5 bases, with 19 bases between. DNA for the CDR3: TGCAGTGCTAGGTGGGGGACGATCCCCGGGACTGAAGCTTTCTTT. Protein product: CSARWGTIPGTEAFF.

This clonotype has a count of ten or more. The CDR3 region is CASSLGSGRKETQYF. For the CDR3, the DNA is TGTGCCAGCAGCTTAGGGAGCGGGAGGAAAGAGACCCAGTACTTC. The rearrangement links TRBV7-2 to TRBJ2-5, with 9 bases aligning to TRBD2. V lost 1 base to trimming and J lost 3 bases; unmatched junction nucleotides: 3. The germline V gene has CDR1 SGHTA and CDR2 FQGNSA. The CDR3 covers 15 residues.

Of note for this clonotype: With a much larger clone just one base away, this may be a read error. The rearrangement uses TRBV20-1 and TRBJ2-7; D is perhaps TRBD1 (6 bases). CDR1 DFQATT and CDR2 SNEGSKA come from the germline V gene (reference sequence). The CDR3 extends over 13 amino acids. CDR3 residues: CNARQVPSYEQYF. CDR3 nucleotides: TGCAATGCTAGACAGGTCCCTTCCTACGAGCAGTACTTC.

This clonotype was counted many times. The DNA of the CDR3 is TGCGCCAGCAGCGTTGGGGTCATTTCTAACTATGGCTACACCTTC. Encoded protein: CASSVGVISNYGYTF. This chain joins TRBV5-1 and TRBJ1-2; D unresolved. The CDR3 contains 15 residues. Germline-derived CDR1 and CDR2 are SGHRS and YFSETQ. V lost 4 bases, J lost 0 bases, and 13 bases lay in between.

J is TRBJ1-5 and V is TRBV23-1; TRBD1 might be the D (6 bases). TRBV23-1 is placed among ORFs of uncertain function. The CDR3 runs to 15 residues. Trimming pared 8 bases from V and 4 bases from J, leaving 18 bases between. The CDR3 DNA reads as TGCGCCAGCCGCATTGACAGGACCCGAAATCAGCCCCAGCATTTT. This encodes CASRIDRTRNQPQHF.

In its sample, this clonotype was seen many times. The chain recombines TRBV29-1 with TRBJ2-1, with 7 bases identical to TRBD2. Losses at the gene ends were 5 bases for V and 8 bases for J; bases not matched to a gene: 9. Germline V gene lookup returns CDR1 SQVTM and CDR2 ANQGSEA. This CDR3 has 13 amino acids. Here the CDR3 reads CSVRGSKGYEQFF. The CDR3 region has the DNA TGCAGCGTTCGCGGGAGTAAAGGGTATGAGCAGTTCTTC.

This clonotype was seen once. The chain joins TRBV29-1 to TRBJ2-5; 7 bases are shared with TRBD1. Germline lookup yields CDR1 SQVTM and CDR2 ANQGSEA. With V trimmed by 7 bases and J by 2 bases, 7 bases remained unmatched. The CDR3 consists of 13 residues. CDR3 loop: CSAWTGPQETQYF. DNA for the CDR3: TGCAGCGCCTGGACAGGACCTCAAGAGACCCAGTACTTC.

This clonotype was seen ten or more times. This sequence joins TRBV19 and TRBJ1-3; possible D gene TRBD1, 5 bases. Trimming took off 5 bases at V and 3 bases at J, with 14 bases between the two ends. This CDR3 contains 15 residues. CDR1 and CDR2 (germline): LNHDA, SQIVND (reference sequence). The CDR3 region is CASSPRRQGGNTIYF. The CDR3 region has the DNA TGTGCCAGTAGTCCCCGTCGGCAGGGTGGAAACACCATATATTTT.

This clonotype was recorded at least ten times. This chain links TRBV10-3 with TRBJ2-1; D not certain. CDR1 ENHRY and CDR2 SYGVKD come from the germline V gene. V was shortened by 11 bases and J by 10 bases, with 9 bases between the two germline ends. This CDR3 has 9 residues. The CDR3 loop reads CAFPLEQFF. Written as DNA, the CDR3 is TGTGCCTTCCCATTGGAGCAGTTCTTC.

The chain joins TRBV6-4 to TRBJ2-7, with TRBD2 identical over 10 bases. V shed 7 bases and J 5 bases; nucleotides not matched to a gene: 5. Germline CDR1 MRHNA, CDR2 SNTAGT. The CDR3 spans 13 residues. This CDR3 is CASNKAGGNEQYF. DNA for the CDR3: TGTGCCAGCAACAAAGCGGGAGGGAACGAGCAGTACTTC.

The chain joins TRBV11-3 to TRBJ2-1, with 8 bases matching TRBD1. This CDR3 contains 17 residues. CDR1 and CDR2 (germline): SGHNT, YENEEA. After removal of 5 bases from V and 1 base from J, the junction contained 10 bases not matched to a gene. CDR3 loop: CASSLALNRGSYNEQFF. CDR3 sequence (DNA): TGTGCCAGCAGCCTTGCATTGAACAGGGGGTCCTACAATGAGCAGTTCTTC. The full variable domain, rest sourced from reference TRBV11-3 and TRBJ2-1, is EAGVVQSPRYKIIEKKQPVAFWCNPISGHNTLYWYLQNLGQGPELLIRYENEEAVDDSQLPKDRFSAERLKGVDSTLKIQPAELGDSAVYLCASSLALNRGSYNEQFFGPGTRLTVL.

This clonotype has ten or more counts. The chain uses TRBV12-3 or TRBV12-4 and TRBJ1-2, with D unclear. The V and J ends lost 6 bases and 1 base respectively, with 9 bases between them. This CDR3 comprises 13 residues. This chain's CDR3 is CASSPVYNYGYTF. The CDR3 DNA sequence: TGTGCCAGCAGCCCCGTCTATAACTATGGCTACACCTTC.

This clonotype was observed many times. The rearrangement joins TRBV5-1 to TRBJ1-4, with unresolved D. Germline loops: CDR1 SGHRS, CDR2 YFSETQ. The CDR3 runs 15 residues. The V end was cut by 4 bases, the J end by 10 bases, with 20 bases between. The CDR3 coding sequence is TGCGCCAGCAGCCTGGACGTGGAAAGGAGTGGAAAACTGTTTTTT. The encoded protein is CASSLDVERSGKLFF.

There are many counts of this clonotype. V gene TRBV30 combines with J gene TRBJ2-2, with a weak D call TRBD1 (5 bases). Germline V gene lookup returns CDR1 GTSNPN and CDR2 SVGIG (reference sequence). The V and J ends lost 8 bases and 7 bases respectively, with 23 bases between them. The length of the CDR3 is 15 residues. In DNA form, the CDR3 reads TGTGCCACCTCTCTGAGGAAAGGGGTGAACGGGGAGCTGTTTTTT. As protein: CATSLRKGVNGELFF.